A single sample gave rise to the 23 T cell receptor beta chains below, sequenced in a study of blood T cell repertoires in COVID-19. Profiling relied on immunoSEQ multiplex PCR, and the TCRdb table lists in-frame clones only, not all of them. Of some 290,000 clones detected, approximately 91% appear once; the ten largest clones hold about 2.3%. The specimen sequenced was PBMCs or T cells enriched from blood (not recorded which). These receptors all come from a woman aged 40 to 55 with acute COVID-19.

This clone has just one count. The chain uses TRBV11-3 and TRBJ2-1; 7 bases line up with TRBD1. Germline V gene lookup returns CDR1 SGHNT and CDR2 YENEEA. This CDR3 is 16 amino acids long. The V gene end was trimmed by 5 bases and the J gene end by 4 bases; junction bases not matched to a gene: 11. CDR3 DNA sequence: TGTGCCAGCAGCCCAGGGGGTTACGGAACTTACAATGAGCAGTTCTTC. Translation gives CASSPGGYGTYNEQFF.

J is TRBJ2-1 and V is TRBV24-1; 7 bases align to TRBD2. The CDR3 consists of 16 residues. The germline V gene encodes CDR1 KGHDR and CDR2 SFDVKD. V lost 4 bases and J lost 9; bases outside the gene matches: 14. In DNA form, the CDR3 reads TGTGCCACCAGTGACCCCGGAGGGAGGGCCCAGCTTGAGCAGTTCTTC. It specifies CATSDPGGRAQLEQFF.

The CDR3 here is CASSLRGGGETQYF. The DNA for the CDR3 is TGTGCCAGCAGCCTACGGGGGGGAGGAGAGACCCAGTACTTC. The V gene is TRBV5-4, the J gene TRBJ2-5, with 8 bases matching TRBD2. After removal of 4 bases from V and 4 bases from J, the junction contained 6 bases not matched to a gene. This CDR3 spans 14 amino acids. Germline lookup yields CDR1 SGHNT and CDR2 YYREEE (reference sequence).

The chain links TRBV19 to TRBJ2-3; TRBD2 matches 10 bases. The CDR3 is 17 amino acids. Losses at the gene ends were 0 bases for V and 4 bases for J; bases not matched to a gene: 7. Germline CDR1 is LNHDA and CDR2 is SQIVND (reference sequence). The CDR3 DNA reads TGTGCCAGTAGTATAGAGTCCAGCGGGAGGGGTGCAGATACGCAGTATTTT. It encodes CASSIESSGRGADTQYF.

This rearrangement joins TRBV6-1 to TRBJ1-2; D is undetermined. Trimming stripped 1 base from V and 4 bases from J, with 16 bases between. This CDR3 is built from 16 residues. Per the germline V gene, CDR1 is MNHNS and CDR2 is SASEGT. The DNA of the CDR3 is TGTGCCAGCAGTGAAGTAGGTACGGTGGCAGGCTATGGCTACACCTTC. This sequence encodes CASSEVGTVAGYGYTF.

The rearrangement links TRBV14 to TRBJ1-3; D gene unclear. In germline, CDR1 is SGHDN, CDR2 FVKESK. Trimming removed 1 base at V and 4 bases at J, with 8 bases between. The CDR3 consists of 14 residues. In DNA form, the CDR3 reads TGTGCCAGCAGCCAAGTGGGAGGCGGAAACACCATATATTTT. As protein: CASSQVGGGNTIYF.

The V call is TRBV19, the J call TRBJ2-7; tentative D call: TRBD1 (6 bases). This CDR3 contains 13 residues. The germline V gene encodes CDR1 LNHDA and CDR2 SQIVND (reference sequence). V lost 5 bases and J lost 3, with 11 bases in between. This chain's CDR3 is CASSPGQHYEQYF. CDR3 DNA sequence: TGTGCCAGTAGTCCAGGACAGCACTACGAGCAGTACTTC.

The genes are TRBV19 and TRBJ2-5; the D gene is possibly TRBD1 (5 bases). Germline lookup yields CDR1 LNHDA and CDR2 SQIVND (reference sequence). The ends were cut back, 5 bases at V and 0 bases at J, with 10 bases in the middle. The CDR3 has 14 amino acids. The CDR3 coding sequence is TGTGCCAGTAGTTCAAGACAGCACCAAGAGACCCAGTACTTC. Encoded protein: CASSSRQHQETQYF. The full variable domain, with the rest looked up from reference TRBV19 and TRBJ2-5, is DGGITQSPKYLFRKEGQNVTLSCEQNLNHDAMYWYRQDPGQGLRLIYYSQIVNDFQKGDIAEGYSVSREKKESFPLTVTSAQKNPTAFYLCASSSRQHQETQYFGPGTRLLVL.

The chain's CDR3 is CATSHDLINREGNSPLHF. The DNA of the CDR3 is TGTGCCACCAGCCACGATCTGATCAACAGGGAAGGTAATTCACCCCTCCACTTT. The chain is built from TRBV15 and TRBJ1-6, with D possibly being TRBD1 (6 bases). CDR1 is LNHNV, CDR2 YYDKDF, per germline (reference sequence). The CDR3 loop spans 18 amino acids. Trimming cost V 5 bases and J 6 bases, with 23 bases left between them.

This clone was recorded a few times. The chain carries TRBV4-3 and TRBJ1-2; 12 bases are a match to TRBD1. Germline CDR1 reads LGHNA; CDR2 reads YSLEER. CDR3 length equals 15 residues. V lost 4 bases, J lost 4 bases, and 4 bases stayed unmatched. CDR3: CASSPEGQGAYGYTF. The DNA for the CDR3 is TGCGCCAGCAGCCCCGAGGGACAGGGGGCCTATGGCTACACCTTC.

This chain links TRBV7-2 with TRBJ2-3; 9 bases map to TRBD2. This CDR3 spans 16 amino acids. Germline CDR1 SGHTA, CDR2 FQGNSA. V was clipped by 5 bases and J by 0 bases; unmatched bases: 6. CDR3 amino acids: CASSTRRGGSTDTQYF. Written as DNA, the CDR3 is TGTGCCAGCAGCACAAGGCGGGGGGGTAGCACAGATACGCAGTATTTT.

V usage is TRBV2 and J usage is TRBJ2-2; D possibly corresponds to TRBD2 (6 bases). Per the germline V gene, CDR1 is SNHLY and CDR2 is FYNNEI. Between the trimmed V and J ends, which lost 10 bases and 0 bases, there was a span of 15 bases. This CDR3 is 15 amino acids long. CDR3 sequence: CATKEAGTNTGELFF. The CDR3 DNA reads as TGTGCCACCAAAGAGGCGGGAACGAACACCGGGGAGCTGTTTTTT. Based on the CDR3 plus reference TRBV2 and TRBJ2-2, the full variable domain is EPEVTQTPSHQVTQMGQEVILRCVPISNHLYFYWYRQILGQKVEFLVSFYNNEISEKSEIFDDQFSVERPDGSNFTLKIRSTKLEDSAMYFCATKEAGTNTGELFFGEGSRLTVL.

The chain has TRBV3-1 (or the pseudogene TRBV3-2) and TRBJ2-7; no reliable D call. The CDR3 extends over 13 amino acids. The germline V gene encodes CDR1 LGHDT and CDR2 YNNKEL (reference sequence). The V end lost 1 base, the J end lost 5 bases, and 9 bases lay between the germline ends. The CDR3 DNA reads as TGTGCCAGCAGCCAAGTTCTTAGTAACGAGCAGTACTTC. This sequence encodes CASSQVLSNEQYF.

The CDR3 region has the DNA TGTGCCAGCAGGGCTACACTAGTTACTGAGCAGTTCTTC. Translated: CASRATLVTEQFF. This chain links TRBV2 with TRBJ2-1; possible D gene TRBD2, 5 bases. The CDR3 loop spans 13 amino acids. Germline CDR1 and CDR2: SNHLY and FYNNEI. Trimming left V 6 bases short and J 9 bases short, with 15 bases between.

This CDR3 reads CATSRDSWNTEAFF. In DNA form, the CDR3 reads TGTGCCACCAGCAGGGACAGCTGGAACACTGAAGCTTTCTTT. The chain combines TRBV15 with TRBJ1-1; tentatively, D is TRBD1 (6 bases). This CDR3 comprises 14 residues. From germline, CDR1 is LNHNV and CDR2 YYDKDF (reference sequence). With 3 bases removed from V and 1 base from J, the gap between germline ends came to 9 bases.

Note on this clone: This CDR3 is also generated by other DNA sequences in the sample. CDR3 bases: TGCGCCAGCAGCTCGACAGCTAACACTGAAGCTTTCTTT. This sequence encodes CASSSTANTEAFF. This chain links TRBV5-1 with TRBJ1-1; a weak D match, TRBD1 (5 bases). Trimming removed 3 bases at V and 2 bases at J, with 8 bases between. This CDR3 is 13 amino acids long. Germline assignment: CDR1 SGHRS and CDR2 YFSETQ.

The chain carries TRBV6-5 and TRBJ1-2; tentatively, D is TRBD1 (5 bases). This CDR3 is built from 15 residues. Germline lookup yields CDR1 MNHEY and CDR2 SVGAGI. Trimming left V 0 bases short and J 4 bases short, with 12 bases between. As DNA, the CDR3 is TGTGCCAGCAGTTACTCGGAGGGGCGCGGCTATGGCTACACCTTC. This encodes CASSYSEGRGYGYTF.

The chain couples TRBV5-4 to TRBJ2-1; maybe TRBD2 (6 bases). Germline CDR1 and CDR2: SGHNT and YYREEE (reference sequence). CDR3 length: 16 residues. V lost 4 bases and J lost 0, with 14 bases in between. The CDR3 nucleotides read TGTGCCAGCAGCCCCTGGGACGGGAGCTCCTACAATGAGCAGTTCTTC. It yields the protein CASSPWDGSSYNEQFF.

This clone was counted once. The chain has TRBV29-1 and TRBJ2-5; TRBD2 matches 15 bases. CDR1 and CDR2 (germline): SQVTM, ANQGSEA. The V segment lost 0 bases and the J segment 2 bases; nucleotides outside the gene matches: 7. The CDR3 extends over 18 amino acids. The CDR3 nucleotides are TGCAGCGTTGAAGATGGCGGGACTAGCGGGAGGAGTCAAGAGACCCAGTACTTC. It encodes CSVEDGGTSGRSQETQYF.

The chain carries TRBV28 and TRBJ1-1, with 8 bases matching TRBD1. V shed 2 bases, J shed 5 bases, and the junction held 10 bases outside the gene matches. This CDR3 region has 16 residues. Per germline, CDR1 MDHEN and CDR2 SYDVKM. The CDR3 DNA reads TGTGCCAGCAGTTTACGGCAGGGGGCGGGGTTGACTGAAGCTTTCTTT. It translates to CASSLRQGAGLTEAFF.

The gene calls are TRBV10-3 and TRBJ2-3; 7 bases map to TRBD1. The V and J ends lost 6 bases and 2 bases, in that order; junction bases with no gene match: 5. The CDR3 consists of 14 residues. From germline, CDR1 is ENHRY and CDR2 SYGVKD. The CDR3 coding sequence is TGTGCCATCAGCCCGGGACAGTACACAGATACGCAGTATTTT. Its translation: CAISPGQYTDTQYF.

This clone was seen only once. J is TRBJ1-2 and V is TRBV30, with no clear D. V lost 3 bases, J lost 3 bases, and 14 bases lay in between. This CDR3 contains 14 residues. Per the germline V gene, CDR1 is GTSNPN and CDR2 is SVGIG (reference sequence). CDR3 DNA: TGTGCCTGGAGAGTCGCGGGTCGGGACTATGGCTACACCTTC. This codes for CAWRVAGRDYGYTF. Together with reference TRBV30 and TRBJ1-2, the CDR3 gives the full variable domain: SQTIHQWPATLVQPVGSPLSLECTVEGTSNPNLYWYRQAAGRGLQLLFYSVGIGQISSEVPQNLSASRPQDRQFILSSKKLLLSDSGFYLCAWRVAGRDYGYTFGSGTRLTVV.

J is TRBJ1-1 and V is TRBV5-1; the match to TRBD1 covers 7 bases. The CDR3 runs 15 residues. Germline V gene lookup returns CDR1 SGHRS and CDR2 YFSETQ. With V trimmed by 0 bases and J by 6 bases, 8 bases remained unmatched. The CDR3: CASSLGGTAGSEAFF. In DNA, the CDR3 is TGCGCCAGCAGCTTGGGTGGGACAGCCGGGTCTGAAGCTTTCTTT.